The 31 T cell receptor beta chains below were found in one sample sequenced in a study of T cells expressing NK-cell markers. Reprocessing the 5' RACE reads, TCRdb reports a single entry for every CDR3 protein and omits DNA. This sample's clone table lists under 9,000 distinct CDR3 sequences. Sequencing input: blood T cells: a sorted CD56 or NKG2C T cell subset, CD4+ or CD8+ T cells, or bulk PBMC T cells (not recorded which). Source of these receptors: a man aged 18-75 years in good health.

This rearrangement joins TRBV18 to TRBJ1-6. This CDR3 contains 13 residues. Germline V lookup: CDR1 KGHSH, CDR2 LQKENI. CDR3 amino acids: CASSPDHRPPLHF.

This clonotype shows up as large (0.1 to 1%) by frequency. The chain has TRBV5-8 and TRBJ1-1. This CDR3 comprises 14 residues. The germline gives CDR1 SGHTS, CDR2 YDEGEE. CDR3 sequence reads: CASSWGTWLTEAFF.

The rearrangement uses TRBV6-1 and TRBJ1-1. The CDR3 totals 15 residues. Per germline, CDR1 MNHNS and CDR2 SASEGT. This chain's CDR3 is CASSPLAQLNTEAFF.

The chain joins TRBV20-1 to TRBJ1-6; TCRdb lists TRBD1, though no DNA is available to test this call. From germline, CDR1 is DFQATT and CDR2 SNEGSKA (reference sequence). There are 15 residues in the CDR3. The CDR3: CSAQMGVGDNSPLHF.

This chain joins TRBV4-1 and TRBJ2-1; TCRdb designates TRBD1, a call that cannot be tested without DNA. The germline gives CDR1 MGHRA, CDR2 YSYEKL. The CDR3 contains 14 residues. The CDR3 is CASSQPDRDNEQFF.

The V gene is TRBV3-1, the J gene TRBJ1-1. Germline V gene sequence: CDR1 LGHDT, CDR2 YNNKEL (reference sequence). This CDR3 has 14 residues. The CDR3 region is CASSQGIMNTEAFF.

The chain employs TRBV4-2 and TRBJ2-3; the D call from TCRdb, TRBD2, cannot be confirmed without DNA. The germline CDR1 and CDR2 sequences are LGHNA and YNFKEQ. This CDR3 has 17 residues. CDR3 amino acids: CASSQDPTSGGADTQYF.

The chain carries TRBV29-1 and TRBJ2-1; there is no DNA to check the TCRdb D call of TRBD2. CDR3 length: 15 amino acids. Germline-derived CDR1 and CDR2 are SQVTM and ANQGSEA. CDR3 amino acids: CSVEFLAGLQDEQFF.

The J gene is TRBJ2-3, the V gene TRBV5-1; the TRBD2 assignment by TCRdb is unverifiable without DNA. CDR1 is SGHRS and CDR2 is YFSETQ in the germline V gene. The CDR3 runs 15 residues. This chain's CDR3 is CASSTRLAGTDTQYF.

This rearrangement joins TRBV6-6 to TRBJ2-2; the D call from TCRdb, TRBD1, cannot be confirmed without DNA. In germline, CDR1 is MNHNY, CDR2 SVGAGI (reference sequence). CDR3 length equals 13 residues. The CDR3 reads CASSSRGSGELFF.

The J gene is TRBJ2-3, the V gene TRBV10-3; the D call from TCRdb, TRBD2, cannot be confirmed without DNA. Germline assignment: CDR1 ENHRY and CDR2 SYGVKD. The length of the CDR3 is 15 residues. The CDR3 spells CAISEGAGGKVTQYF.

The chain carries TRBV20-1 and TRBJ2-5; without DNA, the TCRdb call of TRBD1 cannot be checked. Germline loops: CDR1 DFQATT, CDR2 SNEGSKA (reference sequence). The CDR3 has 19 residues. CDR3: CSAKRDSLSPGAPGETQYF.

This sequence joins TRBV2 and TRBJ1-5. This CDR3 has 12 amino acids. Germline CDR1 reads SNHLY; CDR2 reads FYNNEI. The CDR3 region is CASRMLNQPQHF.

V usage is TRBV6-1 and J usage is TRBJ2-3; there is no DNA to check the TCRdb D call of TRBD2. CDR3 length: 15 amino acids. From germline, CDR1 is MNHNS and CDR2 SASEGT. The CDR3 reads CASKARGGTTDTQYF.

CDR3 sequence reads: CASSYSPRSEQFF. This chain uses TRBV6-5 with TRBJ2-1; TCRdb names TRBD1, which stays unverified in the absence of DNA. The CDR3 extends over 13 amino acids. CDR1 is MNHEY, CDR2 SVGAGI, per germline.

The CDR3 here is CASSDGGSGANVLTF. The chain uses TRBV6-4 and TRBJ2-6; TCRdb calls TRBD2, which cannot be checked without DNA. The V gene's germline CDR1 is MRHNA and CDR2 SNTAGT. The CDR3 runs to 15 residues.

This chain joins TRBV5-1 and TRBJ1-1; TCRdb indicates TRBD1, and absent DNA this call remains unverified. CDR1 is SGHRS and CDR2 is YFSETQ in the germline V gene. The CDR3 runs 14 residues. CDR3 region: CASSPGQGGTEAFF.

The chain uses TRBV21-1 and TRBJ2-2. TRBV21-1 is tagged as a pseudogene. This CDR3 region has 14 residues. The CDR3 loop is CASSKQGTPGSCFF.

This chain links TRBV15 with TRBJ1-5. The length of the CDR3 is 15 residues. Germline values: CDR1 LNHNV, CDR2 YYDKDF (reference sequence). The CDR3 reads CATSIQNLVNQPQHF.

The rearrangement joins TRBV6-5 to TRBJ2-2; TCRdb's assignment of TRBD1 cannot be checked, as there is no DNA. CDR1 MNHEY and CDR2 SVGAGI come from the germline V gene. The CDR3 length is 16 residues. The CDR3 loop reads CASSYLGQGIHGELFF.

The chain links TRBV6-1 to TRBJ2-7; absent DNA, TCRdb's TRBD2 call cannot be checked. The germline V gene has CDR1 MNHNS and CDR2 SASEGT. The CDR3 sequence is 15 residues long. The chain's CDR3 is CASTTGGGAPYEQYF.

CDR3 protein: CASSLYRGPPLHF. The gene calls are TRBV7-2 and TRBJ1-6; no DNA is available, so the TRBD1 call from TCRdb remains unchecked. The length of the CDR3 is 13 residues. The germline V gene encodes CDR1 SGHTA and CDR2 FQGNSA.

The chain combines TRBV27 with TRBJ1-5; lacking DNA, the TRBD1 call made by TCRdb goes unchecked. The CDR3 contains 13 residues. Germline values: CDR1 MNHEY, CDR2 SMNVEV (reference sequence). The CDR3 here is CASSGAGNQPQHF.

The chain carries TRBV19 and TRBJ2-7; lacking DNA, the TRBD1 call made by TCRdb goes unchecked. Germline V gives CDR1 LNHDA, CDR2 SQIVND (reference sequence). This CDR3 is built from 15 residues. The CDR3 protein is CASSPLGGHSYEQYF.

The gene calls are TRBV20-1 and TRBJ2-1; TCRdb's D gene call, TRBD1, goes unchecked for lack of DNA. The CDR3 is made up of 17 amino acids. The germline V gene has CDR1 DFQATT and CDR2 SNEGSKA (reference sequence). The chain's CDR3 is CSARDPYGGSNYNEQFF.

This clonotype is medium-sized (0.01 to 0.1%) by frequency. Here the CDR3 reads CASSSRERGYNEQFF. The V call is TRBV11-2, the J call TRBJ2-1; checking the TCRdb D call of TRBD2 is not possible without DNA. Per the germline V gene, CDR1 is SGHAT and CDR2 is FQNNGV. This CDR3 spans 15 amino acids. The full variable domain, rest sourced from reference TRBV11-2 and TRBJ2-1, is EAGVAQSPRYKIIEKRQSVAFWCNPISGHATLYWYQQILGQGPKLLIQFQNNGVVDDSQLPKDRFSAERLKGVDSTLKIQPAKLEDSAVYLCASSSRERGYNEQFFGPGTRLTVL.

The chain carries TRBV20-1 and TRBJ2-3; without DNA, the TCRdb call of TRBD2 cannot be checked. CDR1 and CDR2 from the germline V gene are DFQATT and SNEGSKA (reference sequence). This CDR3 region has 16 residues. This CDR3 is CSAYTETSGDTDTQYF.

V usage is TRBV6-5 and J usage is TRBJ2-3; TCRdb indicates TRBD2, and absent DNA this call remains unverified. This CDR3 contains 14 residues. The germline V gene has CDR1 MNHEY and CDR2 SVGAGI. CDR3 in amino acids: CASSSGGATDTQYF.

This chain joins TRBV27 and TRBJ1-4; checking the TCRdb D call of TRBD1 is not possible without DNA. This CDR3 has 15 amino acids. CDR1 and CDR2 (germline): MNHEY, SMNVEV (reference sequence). CDR3 loop: CAIRHWTVSNEKLFF.

The chain joins TRBV6-2 or TRBV6-3 to TRBJ2-6. The CDR3 extends over 15 amino acids. The germline V gene encodes CDR1 MNHEY and CDR2 SVGEGT. This chain's CDR3 is CASSFLSSGANVLTF.

This sequence joins TRBV6-5 and TRBJ2-2; the D call of TRBD1 rests on TCRdb alone, since no DNA is present to check it. The CDR3 runs 15 residues. The germline gives CDR1 MNHEY, CDR2 SVGAGI. CDR3 loop: CATIKGGGNTGELFF.